This T cell receptor (beta chain) was sequenced during a study of cytomegalovirus exposure and HLA in healthy donors. Study results and caveats: The authors listed 150 to 200 TCR beta chains as cytomegalovirus-associated.

As concerns this clone: The antigen is undetermined.

Assay: immunoSEQ multiplex PCR; the TCRdb copy retains only in-frame clones and omits some. The sample has 130,000 or so clones; 80% to 90% are singletons. The CDR3 is 16 residues long. V was shortened by 0 bases and J by 0 bases, with 10 bases between the two germline ends. CDR1 and CDR2 from the germline V gene are SGHRS and YFSETQ. The TCR was taken from a woman aged 18-29 years in good health and CMV-seronegative. Sequenced input: PBMCs. V usage is TRBV5-1 and J usage is TRBJ1-3, with D possibly matching TRBD1 (5 bases). The CDR3 sequence: CASSLEGLSSGNTIYF. The CDR3 DNA follows: TGCGCCAGCAGCTTGGAGGGACTAAGCTCTGGAAACACCATATATTTT. Combining the CDR3 with reference TRBV5-1 and TRBJ1-3 gives the whole variable domain KAGVTQTPRYLIKTRGQQVTLSCSPISGHRSVSWYQQTPGQGLQFLFEYFSETQRNKGNFPGRFSGRQFSNSRSEMNVSTLELGDSALYLCASSLEGLSSGNTIYFGEGSWLTVV.